Listed below are T cell receptor beta chains from one sample, sequenced in a study of blood T cell repertoires in COVID-19. The data were produced by immunoSEQ multiplex PCR, yet TCRdb's version contains in-frame clones alone and is incomplete. Of about 150,000 clones in the sample, more than 75% are singletons; the top ten hold about 5%. The sequenced sample consisted of peripheral blood. The source is a human donor in a cohort sampled during active COVID-19. The CDR3 runs from the conserved cysteine through the conserved F or W. Each record gives: V gene, D gene, J gene, CDR3 length, CDR3 protein. The D gene is left open where the match is weak.

>TRBV2|NA|TRBJ2-6|17
CASSGSGQLSGANVLTF
>TRBV5-1|NA|TRBJ1-1|14
CASSSAGPRTEAFF
>TRBV3-1/TRBV3-2|TRBD1|TRBJ1-2|15
CASSPPLQGVYGYTF
>TRBV21-1|NA|TRBJ1-1|15
CASSNTQGFCTEAFF
>TRBV9|TRBD1|TRBJ2-7|15
CASSSPGTGAHEQYF
>TRBV7-9|TRBD1|TRBJ2-2|14
CASSLSGGTGELFF
>TRBV7-2|NA|TRBJ1-4|16
CASSPFNGGWGEKLFF
>TRBV30|NA|TRBJ2-7|11
CAWSDGQNEYF
>TRBV2|NA|TRBJ1-1|14
CASSPQIMNTEAFF
>TRBV10-3|TRBD1|TRBJ2-7|13
CAIRTGGNNEQYF
>TRBV11-2|NA|TRBJ2-5|13
CASSTGGEETQYF
>TRBV28|NA|TRBJ2-2|14
CASSFAPDTGELFF
>TRBV2|TRBD1|TRBJ2-3|15
CASSWGQTSTDTQYF
>TRBV7-3|TRBD2|TRBJ2-2|16
CASSLDRLAGAGELFF